A selection of T cell receptor beta chains follows, all from one sample in a study of blood T cell repertoires in COVID-19. Some clones are missing from TCRdb's copy, which holds only in-frame ones; the method was immunoSEQ multiplex PCR. The sample holds about 260,000 clones, 87% seen once. The sequenced sample consisted of peripheral blood. Source of these receptors: a woman aged 50 to 65 who had recovered from COVID-19. The CDR3 runs from the conserved cysteine through the conserved F or W. The D gene is left open where the match is weak. The size entry is marked missing in some rows and otherwise reads once, few, many or a size class.

V gene: TRBV14
clone size: -
D gene: -
J gene: TRBJ1-5
CDR3 protein: CASSITGQLSCNQPQHF
CDR3 DNA: TGTGCCAGCAGCATTACAGGGCAACTAAGTTGCAATCAGCCCCAGCATTTT

V gene: TRBV9
clone size: -
D gene: -
J gene: TRBJ2-5
CDR3 protein: CASSFRSRGETQYF
CDR3 DNA: TGTGCCAGCAGCTTTCGGTCTAGAGGGGAGACCCAGTACTTC

V gene: TRBV6-5
clone size: -
D gene: -
J gene: TRBJ2-5
CDR3 protein: CASRRQPSGQETQYF
CDR3 DNA: TGTGCCAGCAGGCGCCAACCGTCGGGCCAAGAGACCCAGTACTTC

V gene: TRBV10-3
clone size: -
D gene: TRBD1
J gene: TRBJ2-7
CDR3 protein: CAISPGQGRYEQYF
CDR3 DNA: TGTGCCATCAGTCCCGGACAGGGTCGGTACGAGCAGTACTTC

V gene: TRBV28
clone size: -
D gene: TRBD1
J gene: TRBJ2-7
CDR3 protein: CASSYQWDRSYEQYF
CDR3 DNA: TGTGCCAGCAGTTACCAGTGGGACAGGAGCTACGAGCAGTACTTC

V gene: TRBV18
clone size: -
D gene: -
J gene: TRBJ1-1
CDR3 protein: CASSPSGQNTEAFF
CDR3 DNA: TGTGCCAGCTCACCATCGGGACAGAACACTGAAGCTTTCTTT

V gene: TRBV6-1
clone size: -
D gene: TRBD1
J gene: TRBJ1-6
CDR3 protein: CASSDWTGGVESPLHF
CDR3 DNA: TGTGCCAGCAGTGACTGGACAGGGGGCGTCGAATCACCCCTCCACTTT

V gene: TRBV28
clone size: once
D gene: -
J gene: TRBJ1-1
CDR3 protein: CASSLLFSTGQEAFF
CDR3 DNA: TGTGCCAGCAGTTTGTTATTCTCGACAGGACAGGAAGCTTTCTTT

V gene: TRBV11-3
clone size: -
D gene: -
J gene: TRBJ2-3
CDR3 protein: CASSLVQFDTQYF
CDR3 DNA: TGTGCCAGCAGCTTAGTTCAGTTCGATACGCAGTATTTT

V gene: TRBV19
clone size: -
D gene: -
J gene: TRBJ1-5
CDR3 protein: CASRLSDRPLNF
CDR3 DNA: TGTGCCAGTAGGCTGAGTGACAGGCCCCTTAATTTT

V gene: TRBV7-2
clone size: -
D gene: -
J gene: TRBJ2-5
CDR3 protein: CASSSYSQETQYF
CDR3 DNA: TGTGCCAGCAGCTCCTACTCCCAAGAGACCCAGTACTTC

V gene: TRBV3-1/TRBV3-2
clone size: -
D gene: -
J gene: TRBJ1-6
CDR3 protein: CASSQDGSSPLHF
CDR3 DNA: TGTGCCAGCAGCCAAGATGGGAGTTCACCCCTCCACTTT

V gene: TRBV7-2
clone size: -
D gene: TRBD1
J gene: TRBJ1-1
CDR3 protein: CASSFDRGLSTEAFF
CDR3 DNA: TGTGCCAGCAGCTTCGACAGGGGGCTGAGTACTGAAGCTTTCTTT

V gene: TRBV5-4
clone size: -
D gene: -
J gene: TRBJ2-7
CDR3 protein: CASSWGPSSYEQYF
CDR3 DNA: TGTGCCAGCAGCTGGGGGCCGAGCTCCTACGAGCAGTACTTC

V gene: TRBV13
clone size: -
D gene: -
J gene: TRBJ1-1
CDR3 protein: CASSPMPNTEAFF
CDR3 DNA: TGTGCCAGCAGCCCTATGCCGAACACTGAAGCTTTCTTT

V gene: TRBV29-1
clone size: -
D gene: TRBD1
J gene: TRBJ2-1
CDR3 protein: CSVRTGEYNEQFF
CDR3 DNA: TGCAGCGTTCGGACAGGCGAGTACAATGAGCAGTTCTTC

V gene: TRBV6-5
clone size: -
D gene: -
J gene: TRBJ2-7
CDR3 protein: CASSVTRDSYEQYF
CDR3 DNA: TGTGCCAGCAGCGTCACGCGAGACTCCTACGAGCAGTACTTC

V gene: TRBV7-6
clone size: once
D gene: TRBD1
J gene: TRBJ2-7
CDR3 protein: CASSPGGTGSYEQYF
CDR3 DNA: TGTGCCAGCAGCCCAGGCGGGACAGGCTCCTACGAGCAGTACTTC

V gene: TRBV5-1
clone size: -
D gene: TRBD2
J gene: TRBJ2-3
CDR3 protein: CASSLDAGGTDTQYF
CDR3 DNA: TGCGCCAGCAGCTTGGACGCGGGAGGCACAGATACGCAGTATTTT

V gene: TRBV14
clone size: -
D gene: -
J gene: TRBJ1-2
CDR3 protein: CASSPRGGFGYTF
CDR3 DNA: TGTGCCAGCAGCCCTCGAGGAGGTTTTGGCTACACCTTC

V gene: TRBV5-1
clone size: -
D gene: -
J gene: TRBJ2-2
CDR3 protein: CASRVGGYEAGELFF
CDR3 DNA: TGCGCCAGCAGGGTCGGGGGATATGAGGCCGGGGAGCTGTTTTTT

V gene: TRBV5-8
clone size: -
D gene: -
J gene: TRBJ2-1
CDR3 protein: CASSLLRGSYNEQFF
CDR3 DNA: TGTGCCAGCAGCTTATTACGGGGCTCCTACAATGAGCAGTTCTTC

V gene: TRBV25-1
clone size: once
D gene: -
J gene: TRBJ1-2
CDR3 protein: CASSAKTGAQGYTF
CDR3 DNA: TGTGCCAGCAGTGCCAAAACAGGTGCGCAAGGCTACACCTTC

V gene: TRBV5-4
clone size: -
D gene: TRBD1
J gene: TRBJ1-5
CDR3 protein: CASSLQGAQPQHF
CDR3 DNA: TGTGCCAGCAGCTTACAGGGGGCGCAGCCCCAGCATTTT

V gene: TRBV28
clone size: -
D gene: -
J gene: TRBJ2-7
CDR3 protein: CASSLELTTYEQYF
CDR3 DNA: TGTGCCAGCAGTTTAGAGCTAACCACTTACGAGCAGTACTTC

V gene: TRBV30
clone size: -
D gene: -
J gene: TRBJ1-5
CDR3 protein: CAWSIAVSNQPQHF
CDR3 DNA: TGTGCCTGGAGTATAGCGGTTAGCAATCAGCCCCAGCATTTT

V gene: TRBV5-1
clone size: once
D gene: -
J gene: TRBJ1-4
CDR3 protein: CASSLESAHREKLFF
CDR3 DNA: TGCGCCAGCAGCTTGGAGTCAGCGCACCGAGAAAAACTGTTTTTT

V gene: TRBV14
clone size: -
D gene: -
J gene: TRBJ2-7
CDR3 protein: CASSQETGEGEQYF
CDR3 DNA: TGTGCCAGCAGCCAAGAGACGGGAGAGGGCGAGCAGTACTTC

V gene: TRBV15
clone size: -
D gene: -
J gene: TRBJ2-2
CDR3 protein: CATSRGLPSHSGELFF
CDR3 DNA: TGTGCCACCAGCAGGGGGCTACCTTCCCACTCCGGGGAGCTGTTTTTT

V gene: TRBV6-5
clone size: -
D gene: -
J gene: TRBJ2-5
CDR3 protein: CASSYRRETQYF
CDR3 DNA: TGTGCCAGCAGTTACCGGCGGGAGACCCAGTACTTC

V gene: TRBV11-2
clone size: -
D gene: -
J gene: TRBJ1-2
CDR3 protein: CASSSTGNYGYTF
CDR3 DNA: TGTGCCAGCAGCTCAACAGGGAACTATGGCTACACCTTC

V gene: TRBV11-2
clone size: -
D gene: -
J gene: TRBJ1-5
CDR3 protein: CASSQSLDQPQHF
CDR3 DNA: TGTGCCAGCAGCCAGTCCCTCGATCAGCCCCAGCATTTT

V gene: TRBV4-2
clone size: -
D gene: TRBD1
J gene: TRBJ1-6
CDR3 protein: CASSQAITGGNSPLHF
CDR3 DNA: TGTGCCAGCAGCCAAGCAATTACAGGGGGGAATTCACCCCTCCACTTT

V gene: TRBV27
clone size: -
D gene: TRBD1
J gene: TRBJ2-7
CDR3 protein: CASSPTGQGNEQYF
CDR3 DNA: TGTGCCAGCAGTCCTACGGGACAGGGGAACGAGCAGTACTTC

V gene: TRBV19
clone size: -
D gene: -
J gene: TRBJ1-6
CDR3 protein: CAMGEGLSPLHF
CDR3 DNA: TGTGCCATGGGGGAGGGACTTTCACCCCTCCACTTT

V gene: TRBV15
clone size: -
D gene: TRBD1
J gene: TRBJ1-1
CDR3 protein: CATRRGRSKTEAFF
CDR3 DNA: TGTGCCACCCGTAGGGGGCGTTCAAAGACTGAAGCTTTCTTT

V gene: TRBV6-5
clone size: few
D gene: -
J gene: TRBJ1-4
CDR3 protein: CASRDSTTNEKLFF
CDR3 DNA: TGTGCCAGCAGGGACAGTACAACTAATGAAAAACTGTTTTTT

V gene: TRBV6-2/TRBV6-3
clone size: -
D gene: -
J gene: TRBJ2-4
CDR3 protein: CASSYEESIAKNIQYF
CDR3 DNA: TGTGCCAGCAGTTACGAGGAATCTATAGCCAAAAACATTCAGTACTTC

V gene: TRBV14
clone size: -
D gene: -
J gene: TRBJ1-6
CDR3 protein: CASSRGELNSPLHF
CDR3 DNA: TGTGCCAGCAGTCGCGGGGAGCTTAATTCACCCCTCCACTTT

V gene: TRBV2
clone size: -
D gene: -
J gene: TRBJ1-1
CDR3 protein: CASSEDSNTEAFF
CDR3 DNA: TGTGCCAGCAGTGAGGACAGTAACACTGAAGCTTTCTTT

V gene: TRBV5-1
clone size: few
D gene: TRBD2
J gene: TRBJ2-2
CDR3 protein: CASSLDPSGTNTGELFF
CDR3 DNA: TGCGCCAGCAGCTTGGACCCTAGCGGGACGAACACCGGGGAGCTGTTTTTT

V gene: TRBV7-2
clone size: -
D gene: -
J gene: TRBJ1-5
CDR3 protein: CASSSLGGYSNQPQHF
CDR3 DNA: TGTGCCAGCAGCTCCCTGGGGGGATATAGCAATCAGCCCCAGCATTTT

V gene: TRBV9
clone size: -
D gene: TRBD2
J gene: TRBJ2-7
CDR3 protein: CASSGGLAGEVQYF
CDR3 DNA: TGTGCCAGCAGTGGGGGGCTAGCGGGAGAGGTGCAGTACTTC

V gene: TRBV5-5
clone size: few
D gene: TRBD1
J gene: TRBJ1-5
CDR3 protein: CASSLAAGGQPQHF
CDR3 DNA: TGTGCCAGCAGCTTGGCGGCAGGGGGACAGCCCCAGCATTTT

V gene: TRBV9
clone size: -
D gene: -
J gene: TRBJ1-6
CDR3 protein: CASSVDSGVVNSPLHF
CDR3 DNA: TGTGCCAGCAGCGTAGATTCCGGGGTCGTGAATTCACCCCTCCACTTT

V gene: TRBV5-8
clone size: -
D gene: -
J gene: TRBJ2-7
CDR3 protein: CASSTPARTGTYEQYF
CDR3 DNA: TGTGCCAGCAGCACTCCGGCGCGGACTGGAACTTACGAGCAGTACTTC

V gene: TRBV6-2/TRBV6-3
clone size: -
D gene: -
J gene: TRBJ1-5
CDR3 protein: CASSFNPREVDGNQPQHF
CDR3 DNA: TGTGCCAGCAGTTTTAACCCGCGGGAGGTTGACGGCAATCAGCCCCAGCATTTT

V gene: TRBV7-2
clone size: -
D gene: -
J gene: TRBJ2-3
CDR3 protein: CASSLSSPDTQYF
CDR3 DNA: TGTGCCAGCAGCTTATCTAGCCCAGATACGCAGTATTTT

V gene: TRBV28
clone size: -
D gene: TRBD2
J gene: TRBJ2-1
CDR3 protein: CASSDRTGTSGSHEQFF
CDR3 DNA: TGTGCCAGCAGTGACAGAACCGGGACTAGCGGGAGCCATGAGCAGTTCTTC

V gene: TRBV7-9
clone size: many
D gene: -
J gene: TRBJ2-7
CDR3 protein: CASSLEPLTYEQYF
CDR3 DNA: TGTGCCAGCAGCTTAGAGCCACTCACCTACGAGCAGTACTTC

V gene: TRBV11-2
clone size: -
D gene: -
J gene: TRBJ2-2
CDR3 protein: CASSSLRQSGTGELFF
CDR3 DNA: TGTGCCAGCAGCTCGCTCAGACAGTCGGGCACCGGGGAGCTGTTTTTT

V gene: TRBV5-6
clone size: -
D gene: TRBD1
J gene: TRBJ1-1
CDR3 protein: CASTYRGLDTEAFF
CDR3 DNA: TGTGCCAGCACCTACAGGGGGCTGGACACTGAAGCTTTCTTT